One and the same sample provided the 18 T cell receptor beta chains below, sequenced in a study of blood T cells in healthy people across ages. Sample-barcoded 5' priming and a J-beta primer mix drove a second PCR of roughly 6 to 12 cycles. TCRdb independently ran MiXCR on the 5' RACE reads; one entry per CDR3 protein. In the table there are about 1.1 million distinct CDR3 sequences, roughly two fifths of which are singletons. The sample taken for sequencing was blood. These receptors were obtained from a man younger than 30 in good health.

The sample holds a few counts of this clonotype. The rearrangement links TRBV20-1 to TRBJ1-2; D possibly corresponds to TRBD1 (6 bases). The CDR3 is 14 amino acids. Germline V lookup: CDR1 DFQATT, CDR2 SNEGSKA (reference sequence). V gave up 6 bases and J gave up 6 bases, with 20 bases separating them. CDR3 in amino acids: CSALRTEQSHGYTF. The CDR3, as DNA: TGCAGTGCCCTAAGGACAGAGCAATCGCATGGCTACACCTTC.

The chain couples TRBV25-1 to TRBJ1-1; TRBD1 aligns across 8 bases. V was clipped by 6 bases and J by 5 bases; unmatched bases: 8. The length of the CDR3 is 14 residues. Germline CDR1 MGHDK, CDR2 SYGVNS. CDR3 loop: CASRDTGGRTEAFF. The DNA of the CDR3 is TGTGCCAGCAGAGATACAGGGGGGAGGACTGAAGCTTTCTTT.

Comments on this clonotype: Given a much more abundant clone one base away, this may be a read error. The rearrangement joins TRBV4-2 to TRBJ1-2; no definite D call. The length of the CDR3 is 14 residues. V was shortened by 0 bases and J by 0 bases, with 5 bases between the two germline ends. The germline gives CDR1 LGHNA, CDR2 YNFKEQ. In DNA, the CDR3 is TGTGCCAGCAGCCAAGAGGCAACTAACTATGGCTACACCTTC. It yields the protein CASSQEATNYGYTF.

This clonotype was observed a few times. The chain combines TRBV7-2 with TRBJ2-2; a possible D gene is TRBD1 (6 bases). V gave up 2 bases and J gave up 0 bases, with 10 bases separating them. The CDR3 is 16 residues long. Germline V gives CDR1 SGHTA, CDR2 FQGNSA. The CDR3 reads CASSLTGQSNTGELFF. CDR3 bases: TGTGCCAGCAGCTTAACGGGACAATCGAACACCGGGGAGCTGTTTTTT.

Concerning this clonotype itself: The junction does not match germline at one end; this may be a read error. The J gene is TRBJ2-3, the V gene TRBV4-1; D uncertain. Per germline, CDR1 MGHRA and CDR2 YSYEKL. The CDR3 covers 15 residues. DNA for the CDR3: TGCGCCAGCAGACAAGTAATAATAAGCACAGATACGCAGTATTTT. Amino acids: CASRQVIISTDTQYF.

This clonotype occurred once. V usage is TRBV20-1 and J usage is TRBJ1-5; 7 nucleotides agree with TRBD1. The junction had 19 bases not matched to a gene; V was cut back by 4 bases and J by 7 bases. Germline loops: CDR1 DFQATT, CDR2 SNEGSKA (reference sequence). The CDR3 loop spans 17 amino acids. Here the CDR3 DNA reads TGCAGTGCTAAGGAAATCAAACAGGGGAGGGTAGGACAGCCCCAGCATTTT. Protein sequence: CSAKEIKQGRVGQPQHF.

The chain carries TRBV7-2 and TRBJ1-2; D perhaps matches TRBD1 (6 bases). The CDR3 is made up of 16 amino acids. Per the germline V gene, CDR1 is SGHTA and CDR2 is FQGNSA. The V gene lost 3 bases and the J gene lost 2 bases, with 16 bases spanning the gap. CDR3 DNA: TGTGCCAGCAGCTTGAGGTCGGGGGGCACCAACTATGGCTACACCTTC. Translated: CASSLRSGGTNYGYTF. Full variable domain (outside the CDR3, taken from reference TRBV7-2 and TRBJ1-2): GAGVSQSPSNKVTEKGKDVELRCDPISGHTALYWYRQSLGQGLEFLIYFQGNSAPDKSGLPSDRFSAERTGGSVSTLTIQRTQQEDSAVYLCASSLRSGGTNYGYTFGSGTRLTVV.

This clonotype has a handful of counts. The V call is TRBV29-1, the J call TRBJ2-2; D is uncertain. Germline V gene lookup returns CDR1 SQVTM and CDR2 ANQGSEA. This CDR3 is 16 amino acids long. Trimming cost V 4 bases and J 4 bases, with 19 bases left between them. The CDR3 here is CSVAWRRDRSTGELFF. The CDR3 nucleotides are TGCAGCGTTGCCTGGCGAAGAGATAGAAGCACCGGGGAGCTGTTTTTT.

The chain links TRBV7-2 to TRBJ2-7, with D perhaps TRBD1 (5 bases). Trimming removed 1 base at V and 6 bases at J, with 13 bases between. The length of the CDR3 is 14 residues. Germline CDR1 and CDR2: SGHTA and FQGNSA. CDR3 in DNA: TGTGCCAGCAGCTTAGTGAGCAGTGGGGCCGAGCAGTACTTC. The encoded protein is CASSLVSSGAEQYF.

This clonotype has a handful of counts. V and J are TRBV9 and TRBJ2-1; 8 positions agree with TRBD2. V trimming: 0 bases; J trimming: 0 bases; junction bases outside the gene matches: 5. Germline V gene sequence: CDR1 SGDLS, CDR2 YYNGEE. This CDR3 has 17 residues. CDR3 region: CASSVEVGTSSYNEQFF. DNA of the CDR3: TGTGCCAGCAGCGTAGAAGTCGGGACTAGCTCCTACAATGAGCAGTTCTTC. Full variable domain (rest looked up from reference TRBV9 and TRBJ2-1): DSGVTQTPKHLITATGQRVTLRCSPRSGDLSVYWYQQSLDQGLQFLIQYYNGEERAKGNILERFSAQQFPDLHSELNLSSLELGDSALYFCASSVEVGTSSYNEQFFGPGTRLTVL.

This clonotype occurred a few times. In nucleotides, the CDR3 is TGCGCCAGCAGCTCCGGACAGGAGTACAATGAGCAGTTCTTC. It specifies CASSSGQEYNEQFF. This chain connects TRBV5-1 to TRBJ2-1, with 7 bases matching TRBD1. The V gene end was trimmed by 3 bases and the J gene end by 4 bases; junction bases not matched to a gene: 4. Germline CDR1 SGHRS, CDR2 YFSETQ. The CDR3 spans 14 residues. The complete variable domain, with remaining parts taken from reference TRBV5-1 and TRBJ2-1, reads KAGVTQTPRYLIKTRGQQVTLSCSPISGHRSVSWYQQTPGQGLQFLFEYFSETQRNKGNFPGRFSGRQFSNSRSEMNVSTLELGDSALYLCASSSGQEYNEQFFGPGTRLTVL.

This chain joins TRBV6-6 and TRBJ2-1; the D gene is possibly TRBD1 (6 bases). The CDR3 contains 16 residues. Looked up from germline, CDR1 is MNHNY and CDR2 is SVGAGI (reference sequence). With 3 bases removed from V and 1 base from J, the gap between germline ends came to 13 bases. The CDR3 DNA sequence: TGTGCCAGCAGTTATATACAAGGGGGTTCCTACAATGAGCAGTTCTTC. Translating gives CASSYIQGGSYNEQFF.

V and J are TRBV27 and TRBJ2-2, with D unresolved. Germline V CDR1 and CDR2: MNHEY, SMNVEV (reference sequence). The V end was cut by 2 bases, the J end by 5 bases, with 6 bases between. The CDR3 sequence is 13 residues long. The CDR3 loop is CASSLRWTGELFF. The CDR3, as DNA: TGTGCCAGCAGTTTACGCTGGACCGGGGAGCTGTTTTTT.

This clonotype showed up just a few times. This sequence joins TRBV28 and TRBJ2-1, with unresolved D. V was shortened by 5 bases and J by 7 bases, with 18 bases between the two germline ends. This CDR3 comprises 15 residues. The germline gives CDR1 MDHEN, CDR2 SYDVKM. CDR3 sequence (DNA): TGTGCCAGCAGTGCTGGTCATTCCAGACGGAATGAGCAGTTCTTC. Protein sequence: CASSAGHSRRNEQFF.

This chain links TRBV20-1 with TRBJ1-5, with unresolved D. Trimming left V 0 bases short and J 9 bases short, with 15 bases between. There are 14 residues in the CDR3. Looked up from germline, CDR1 is DFQATT and CDR2 is SNEGSKA (reference sequence). CDR3 residues: CSARDPGVDRPQHF. As DNA, the CDR3 is TGCAGTGCTAGAGATCCCGGGGTGGACCGGCCCCAGCATTTT.

This clonotype was counted a few times. CDR3 amino acids: CASSLVGTLETQYF. As DNA, the CDR3 is TGCGCCAGCAGCTTGGTTGGGACTCTGGAGACCCAGTACTTC. The chain uses TRBV5-1 and TRBJ2-5, with a weak D call TRBD2 (6 bases). CDR1 is SGHRS and CDR2 is YFSETQ in the germline V gene. Deletions cut 0 bases from V and 5 bases from J, with 11 bases between. The CDR3 covers 14 residues. The entire variable domain, with the rest obtained from reference TRBV5-1 and TRBJ2-5, is as follows: KAGVTQTPRYLIKTRGQQVTLSCSPISGHRSVSWYQQTPGQGLQFLFEYFSETQRNKGNFPGRFSGRQFSNSRSEMNVSTLELGDSALYLCASSLVGTLETQYFGPGTRLLVL.

The V call is TRBV5-5, the J call TRBJ1-1; D call uncertain. This CDR3 spans 13 amino acids. Trimming stripped 3 bases from V and 8 bases from J, with 14 bases between. Per germline, CDR1 SGHKS and CDR2 YYEKEE (reference sequence). The CDR3 coding sequence is TGTGCCAGCAGCTGGAGTACCCTCAGGGAAGCTTTCTTT. As protein: CASSWSTLREAFF. Together with reference TRBV5-5 and TRBJ1-1, the CDR3 gives the full variable domain: DAGVTQSPTHLIKTRGQQVTLRCSPISGHKSVSWYQQVLGQGPQFIFQYYEKEERGRGNFPDRFSARQFPNYSSELNVNALLLGDSALYLCASSWSTLREAFFGQGTRLTVV.

The table lists this clonotype with a few counts. The V call is TRBV28, the J call TRBJ2-4, with D possibly matching TRBD1 (5 bases). Germline values: CDR1 MDHEN, CDR2 SYDVKM. V was clipped by 5 bases and J by 9 bases, with 17 bases between them. CDR3 size: 14 residues. The CDR3 sequence is CASSPQGNRGIQYF. The CDR3, as DNA: TGTGCCAGCAGTCCGCAGGGAAATCGAGGCATTCAGTACTTC.